The entry that follows covers one TCR beta chain sequence. This clonotype has a handful of counts. No cognate antigen has been identified for it. No per-base quality is available; no much larger clone lies one base away. The sample is drawn from a study of CD8 T cells in Susac syndrome (dated by TCRdb to between 2018 and 2021). For the study in its entirety: Of the Susac syndrome patients who were sequenced, roughly 6 had clinically active disease and roughly eight were in clinical remission. At blood withdrawal, Susac syndrome patients were either therapy-naive, taking corticosteroids (in some cases with IVIg as well), or taking IVIg alone. Whether CD8+ T cell activation and differentiation in Susac syndrome was antigen driven was tested using repertoire sequencing. Study-wide conclusions, independent of this receptor: The study acknowledged that relatively few individuals were included in the TCR sequencing and HLA analysis. In patients with Susac syndrome, the CD4+ T cell repertoire showed no detectable clonal expansion.

RNA was extracted using the RNeasy kit, and roughly 0.5 to 1 microgram was reverse transcribed with random hexamers. TCR beta CDR3 regions were amplified with the immunoSEQ multiplex PCR assay covering 54 Vbeta and 13 Jbeta segments. Bias from PCR amplification was corrected by using a synthetic template baseline for primer optimization and for computational correction. The published analysis was carried out like this. Only productive sequences were kept, with reads annotated to V, D and J genes according to IMGT and analyzed in immunoSEQ Analyzer. Clonality was calculated as one minus the Shannon entropy normalized by log2 of the number of productive unique sequences. Public and private clones were assessed among the 100 most prevalent clones of each patient and control. Clones were defined as Susac-specific if absent from the healthy and MS cohorts, from around 1,100 published viral clones and from other ImmuneACCESS disease sequences. Through fastp at Q25 and MiXCR, TCRdb rebuilt clones from the public reads, retaining in-frame beta chains. Every entry covers one CDR3 protein and lists the most common genes and DNA from its rows. The V and J calls shown here were made by TCRdb, not taken from the authors' results. Present in this sample are approximately 260,000 distinct CDR3 sequences, 90% to 97% of which were seen just once. The ten largest clones take up 0.1% of the sample.

Peripheral blood CD8+ and CD4+ T cells from healthy donors, Susac syndrome patients and multiple sclerosis patients were profiled by high-throughput TCR beta sequencing. Recently defined diagnostic criteria for definite or probable disease were met by the Susac syndrome patients. Bulk CD8+ and CD4+ T cells were purified by magnetic negative isolation, whereas CD8+ TEMRA cells were enriched by FACS. Blood was drawn into EDTA tubes, processed within 24 hours, and PBMCs were isolated by density gradient centrifugation. PBMCs intended for TCR sequencing were frozen in liquid nitrogen and were later thawed in a 37 degrees C water bath. The sorted or isolated CD4+, CD8+ and CD8+ TEMRA cells reached a purity of at least 90%. The CDR3 sequence holds 15 residues, the cysteine and phenylalanine included. The DNA shown is the 45-base CDR3, in frame from base 1. Reading the germline V gene (reference sequence) gives CDR1 MNHEY and CDR2 SMNVEV. V drops 3 bases and J drops 2 bases, leaving 11 bases in between.

The sample consisted of CD4+ T cells from PBMCs. The sequence derives from a human donor with Susac syndrome. The chain is encoded by TRBV27 joined to TRBJ1-5; too little of a D gene remains to name it. The nucleotides are TGTGCCAGCAGTTTGCGAGGTGATGGCAATCAGCCCCAGCATTTT. It encodes CASSLRGDGNQPQHF.